This T cell receptor (beta chain) came from a study of beta chain features in type 1 diabetes. Every isolated RNA sample was fully reverse transcribed, so sequencing captured expressed TCRB transcripts. TCRdb keeps only in-frame clones here, not all; method: immunoSEQ multiplex PCR. This sample yields 150,000 to 180,000 clones, of which 11% are seen a single time; roughly 1.9% belongs to the top ten. A CD45RO/CCR7/CD25/CD127/CD95/CD27 panel sorted naive, central memory, regulatory and stem cell-like memory CD4+ cells. Sample: central memory CD4+ T cells from blood. The clonotype was recovered from a man between 18 and 35 years old in good health.

CDR3 sequence (DNA): TGTGCCAGCAAAGGGGTAGCAGTAAACTATGGCTACACCTTC. It is translated as CASKGVAVNYGYTF. The chain joins TRBV5-6 to TRBJ1-2, with D tentatively TRBD1 (5 bases). The CDR3 is made up of 14 amino acids. V gave up 6 bases and J gave up 2 bases, with 14 bases separating them. Germline V gene lookup returns CDR1 SGHDT and CDR2 YYEEEE.